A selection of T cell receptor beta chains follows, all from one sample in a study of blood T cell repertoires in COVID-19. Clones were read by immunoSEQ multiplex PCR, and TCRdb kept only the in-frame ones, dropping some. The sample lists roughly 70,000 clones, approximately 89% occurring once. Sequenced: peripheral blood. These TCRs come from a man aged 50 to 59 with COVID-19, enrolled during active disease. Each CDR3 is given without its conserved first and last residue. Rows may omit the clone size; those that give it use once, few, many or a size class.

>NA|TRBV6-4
ASRTGANTGELF
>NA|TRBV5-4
ASSLGQQNTEAF
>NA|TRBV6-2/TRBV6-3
ASSFPRDFHQPQH
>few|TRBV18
ASSLAVTGAGNTIY
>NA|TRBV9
ASTKGAGATTRGELF
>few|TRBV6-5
ASSRGWTGGTEAF
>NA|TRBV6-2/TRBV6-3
ASSYPTGGAGELF
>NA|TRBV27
ASSSRGDYGYT
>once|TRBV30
ASRLAGSIDTQY
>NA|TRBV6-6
ASSYHSSTDTQY
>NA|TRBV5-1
ASSSGTEVFRGEKLF
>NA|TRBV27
ASSPAGDTQY
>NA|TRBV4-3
ASSQGEFYEQY
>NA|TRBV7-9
ASSLSGGNYGYT
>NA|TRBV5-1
ASSFYRGNSEAF
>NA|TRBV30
AWSGPGETQY
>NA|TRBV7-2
ASSFTSGRAYEQY
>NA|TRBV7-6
ASSLAGAGGLSSYEQY